The rows below give T cell receptor beta chains drawn from one sample of a study of Ad26.COV2.S vaccination and SARS-CoV-2 variants. The data were produced by immunoSEQ multiplex PCR, yet TCRdb's version contains in-frame clones alone and is incomplete. The sample lists over 400,000 clones; around 93% were seen once. The input for sequencing was peripheral blood, taken in a trial of Ad26.COV2.S vaccine versus placebo. The receptors originated from a person aged 18-65 years who received the Ad26.COV2.S COVID-19 vaccine or a placebo. The CDR3 runs from the conserved cysteine through the conserved F or W. A D gene is named only where the DNA matches it firmly. Clone size is given for some rows only: seen once, a few or many times, or a class if the clone is expanded.

d_gene: .
j_gene: TRBJ2-2
abundance: .
v_gene: TRBV4-3
CDR3aa: CASSQEWSANTGELFF
CDR3nt: TGCGCCAGCAGCCAAGAGTGGAGCGCGAACACCGGGGAGCTGTTTTTT

d_gene: TRBD2
j_gene: TRBJ2-3
abundance: few
v_gene: TRBV7-2
CDR3aa: CASSIAGATDTQYF
CDR3nt: TGTGCCAGCAGCATAGCGGGGGCAACAGATACGCAGTATTTT

d_gene: .
j_gene: TRBJ2-7
abundance: .
v_gene: TRBV20-1
CDR3aa: CSASDATYEQYF
CDR3nt: TGCAGTGCTAGTGACGCGACCTACGAGCAGTACTTC

d_gene: .
j_gene: TRBJ2-7
abundance: .
v_gene: TRBV4-3
CDR3aa: CASSQDYPGPTYEQYF
CDR3nt: TGCGCCAGCAGCCAAGATTACCCGGGACCGACCTACGAGCAGTACTTC

d_gene: .
j_gene: TRBJ2-7
abundance: .
v_gene: TRBV27
CDR3aa: CASSLYWPTYEQYF
CDR3nt: TGTGCCAGCAGTTTATATTGGCCCACCTACGAGCAGTACTTC

d_gene: .
j_gene: TRBJ2-2
abundance: .
v_gene: TRBV5-6
CDR3aa: CASRYRTSGIGTGELFF
CDR3nt: TGTGCCAGCAGGTATAGGACCTCCGGGATAGGCACCGGGGAGCTGTTTTTT

d_gene: .
j_gene: TRBJ1-1
abundance: .
v_gene: TRBV6-2/TRBV6-3
CDR3aa: CASSRGNTEAFF
CDR3nt: TGTGCCAGCAGCAGGGGTAACACTGAAGCTTTCTTT

d_gene: .
j_gene: TRBJ2-7
abundance: .
v_gene: TRBV28
CDR3aa: CASSPGSRYEQYF
CDR3nt: TGTGCCAGCAGCCCTGGCTCCCGGTACGAGCAGTACTTC

d_gene: TRBD1
j_gene: TRBJ1-6
abundance: many
v_gene: TRBV9
CDR3aa: CASSPEPDRGNSPLHF
CDR3nt: TGTGCCAGCAGCCCAGAGCCCGACAGGGGAAATTCACCCCTCCACTTT

d_gene: TRBD1
j_gene: TRBJ1-5
abundance: .
v_gene: TRBV6-5
CDR3aa: CASSPDRGDQPQHF
CDR3nt: TGTGCCAGCAGTCCGGACAGGGGCGATCAGCCCCAGCATTTT

d_gene: .
j_gene: TRBJ2-2
abundance: .
v_gene: TRBV11-2
CDR3aa: CASSLGVGRSGELFF
CDR3nt: TGTGCCAGCAGCTTAGGAGTCGGGCGGTCCGGGGAGCTGTTTTTT

d_gene: .
j_gene: TRBJ1-1
abundance: .
v_gene: TRBV27
CDR3aa: CASSSRRAAPSVEAFF
CDR3nt: TGTGCCAGCAGTTCTCGGAGGGCGGCCCCCTCCGTCGAAGCTTTCTTT

d_gene: .
j_gene: TRBJ1-6
abundance: .
v_gene: TRBV18
CDR3aa: CASSPTGNSPLHF
CDR3nt: TGTGCCAGCTCACCTACCGGTAATTCACCCCTCCACTTT